This T cell receptor (beta chain) was obtained from a study of T-cell reconstitution after alpha-beta-depleted transplantation in children (dated by TCRdb to the mid-2010s). Notes on the research overall: Using TCR repertoire profiling, the study followed T-cell immune reconstitution in a quantitative way in children after TCRalphabeta/CD19-depleted allogeneic hematopoietic cell transplantation. Broad study findings and their caveats: The frequencies of hyperexpanded clones fell over the following months, and after one year, T-cell counts and TCRbeta diversity were mostly attributed to newly produced T cells. The high TCRbeta diversity at day 60 in some patients was ascribed to recipient T cells and intrathymic progenitors that had survived conditioning. The apparently early alphabetaT-cell count recovery about two months after transplant was reportedly dependent on only several hundred rapidly expanded clones derived from non-depleted graft cells.

This sample's treatment or condition label indicates: allogeneic hematopoietic cell transplantation with graft depleted of TCRalphabeta T cells and CD19 B cells. TCRalphabeta/CD19-depleted allogeneic hematopoietic cell grafts were given to the transplant recipients, all of whom were children. Receptor libraries were prepared by PCR. Data came from an Illumina HiSeq 2500. TCR libraries were prepared with molecular barcoding, using unique molecular identifiers to normalize TCRbeta repertoire quantification. TCRdb applied fastp at Q25 and MiXCR to the public reads, then kept only in-frame beta chains. Every CDR3 protein is listed once, alongside the most common genes and DNA of its rows. Present in this sample are roughly 70,000 distinct CDR3 sequences, roughly 5.2% of which were seen just once. The top ten clones comprise approximately 20% of the sample. At least ten counts were recorded for this clonotype. Its antigen is still unknown. Per-nucleotide qualities are absent, and no much larger clonotype sits a single base away.

Including cysteine and phenylalanine, the CDR3 has 11 amino acids. The entry retains the CDR3 DNA only, 33 bases that are in frame from base 1. From a lookup of the germline V gene, CDR1 and CDR2 are MNHEY and SVGEGT. The junction shows trimming of 4 bases on V and 6 bases on J, plus 7 bases between the germline ends. The chain is made from TRBV6-2 or TRBV6-3 and TRBJ2-7, with the D segment identity uncertain. Source: PBMCs, mostly from graft donor cells, taken 180 days after TCRalphabeta/CD19-depleted stem cell transplant. This clonotype originated in a boy in the first two years of life who had a stem cell transplant for acute myeloid leukemia, so the T cells may come from the graft donor. In nucleotides, the sequence is TGTGCCAGCAGTTCCCTCCTCGAGCAGTACTTC. It codes for CASSSLLEQYF.